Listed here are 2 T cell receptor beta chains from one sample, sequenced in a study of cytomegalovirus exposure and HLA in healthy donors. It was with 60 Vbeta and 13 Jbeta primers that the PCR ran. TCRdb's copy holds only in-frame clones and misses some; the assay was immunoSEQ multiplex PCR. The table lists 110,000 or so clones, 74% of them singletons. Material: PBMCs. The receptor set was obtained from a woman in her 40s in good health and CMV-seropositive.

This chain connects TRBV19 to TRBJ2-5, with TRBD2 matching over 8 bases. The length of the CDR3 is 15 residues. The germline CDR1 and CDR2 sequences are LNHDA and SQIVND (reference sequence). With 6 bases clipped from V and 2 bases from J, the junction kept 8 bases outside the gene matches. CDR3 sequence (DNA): TGTGCCAGTAGGAGAGCGGGGGCTAGGCAAGAGACCCAGTACTTC. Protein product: CASRRAGARQETQYF.

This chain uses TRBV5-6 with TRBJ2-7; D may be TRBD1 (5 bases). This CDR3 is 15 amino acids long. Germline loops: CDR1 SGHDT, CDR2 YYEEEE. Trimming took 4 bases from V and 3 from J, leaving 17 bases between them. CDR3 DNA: TGTGCCAGCAGCCGACCCGGACACGGATACTACGAGCAGTACTTC. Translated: CASSRPGHGYYEQYF. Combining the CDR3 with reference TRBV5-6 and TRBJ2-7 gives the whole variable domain DAGVTQSPTHLIKTRGQQVTLRCSPKSGHDTVSWYQQALGQGPQFIFQYYEEEERQRGNFPDRFSGHQFPNYSSELNVNALLLGDSALYLCASSRPGHGYYEQYFGPGTRLTVT.